The 27 T cell receptor beta chains presented below share a single source sample, sequenced in a study of T-cell memory formation after mild COVID-19. TCRdb reanalysed the 5' RACE reads using MiXCR and keeps one entry per CDR3 protein. The repertoire holds about 130,000 distinct CDR3 sequences, around 15% seen once, with 4.5% to 6.5% in the top ten. Sequenced material: PBMCs or a T cell subset sorted from them (not recorded which). Every receptor here comes from a man aged 18 to 30 who had mild COVID-19 (a few samples of this study predate the infection). Cell type and time point are not known.

In this sample, this clonotype turned up a few times. J is TRBJ2-3 and V is TRBV29-1, with 10 nucleotides matching TRBD2. Germline V lookup: CDR1 SQVTM, CDR2 ANQGSEA. V gave up 8 bases and J gave up 10 bases; unmatched junction bases: 15. This CDR3 has 14 amino acids. The CDR3 DNA follows: TGCAGCTACCGGAGGGTAGCGGGGGGCGATTCGCAGTATTTT. Protein product: CSYRRVAGGDSQYF.

This clonotype was seen a handful of times. The chain uses TRBV6-5 and TRBJ2-1; 8 bases are shared with TRBD1. Germline V lookup: CDR1 MNHEY, CDR2 SVGAGI. Trimming cost V 4 bases and J 6 bases; bases outside gene matches: 11. There are 16 residues in the CDR3. CDR3 DNA: TGTGCCAGCAGTTTCGACCGGACAGGGTCTATCAATGAGCAGTTCTTC. As protein: CASSFDRTGSINEQFF.

The gene calls are TRBV7-2 and TRBJ1-6; D gene unclear. V was trimmed by 11 bases and J by 10 bases, leaving 24 bases between them. In germline, CDR1 is SGHTA, CDR2 FQGNSA. The CDR3 is 15 amino acids. This CDR3 reads CARWYNSNLGSPLHF. The CDR3 coding sequence is TGTGCCCGATGGTATAATAGTAATTTAGGGTCACCCCTCCACTTT.

The chain joins TRBV29-1 to TRBJ2-1, with D possibly being TRBD1 or TRBD2 (5 bases each). Germline V gene data show CDR1 as SQVTM and CDR2 as ANQGSEA. The ends were cut back, 6 bases at V and 9 bases at J, with 18 bases in the middle. The CDR3 runs to 13 residues. The CDR3 loop reads CSVTRTQRGEQFF. CDR3 sequence (DNA): TGCAGCGTCACCAGGACACAGAGGGGTGAGCAGTTCTTC.

The gene calls are TRBV20-1 and TRBJ2-5, with 11 bases lining up with TRBD2. Germline trimming cut 3 bases from V and 4 bases from J; bases unmatched to any gene: 4. The CDR3 loop spans 14 amino acids. CDR1 is DFQATT, CDR2 SNEGSKA, per germline (reference sequence). CDR3 nucleotide sequence: TGCAGTGCTAGGGATCTAGCGGGGGGAGAGACCCAGTACTTC. Translating it yields CSARDLAGGETQYF.

This clonotype was counted only a few times. V gene TRBV3-1 combines with J gene TRBJ1-1; D not resolved. The germline V gene has CDR1 LGHDT and CDR2 YNNKEL (reference sequence). The germline V and J ends were trimmed by 4 bases and 2 bases, with 11 bases remaining between them. The CDR3 spans 14 residues. This chain's CDR3 is CASSREGINTEAFF. CDR3 in DNA: TGTGCCAGCAGCCGGGAGGGTATAAACACTGAAGCTTTCTTT. The whole variable domain, filled in from reference TRBV3-1 and TRBJ1-1, reads DTAVSQTPKYLVTQMGNDKSIKCEQNLGHDTMYWYKQDSKKFLKIMFSYNNKELIINETVPNRFSPKSPDKAHLNLHINSLELGDSAVYFCASSREGINTEAFFGQGTRLTVV.

In its sample, this clonotype was seen once. This chain joins TRBV12-3 or TRBV12-4 and TRBJ2-1, with 8 bases matching TRBD1. V was pared by 6 bases and J by 2 bases, with 6 bases of the junction left unmatched. This CDR3 has 15 residues. Written as DNA, the CDR3 is TGTGCCAGCAGCCCCGACAGGGGAGCCTACAATGAGCAGTTCTTC. It codes for CASSPDRGAYNEQFF.

This clonotype was recorded many times. The chain combines TRBV20-1 with TRBJ2-3; tentative D call: TRBD2 (6 bases). Trimming cost V 4 bases and J 0 bases, with 11 bases left between them. The germline V gene encodes CDR1 DFQATT and CDR2 SNEGSKA (reference sequence). This CDR3 contains 14 residues. Here the CDR3 reads CSAIAGPSTDTQYF. The DNA of the CDR3 is TGCAGTGCTATCGCGGGGCCTAGCACAGATACGCAGTATTTT.

This clonotype has at least ten counts. V usage is TRBV12-3 or TRBV12-4 and J usage is TRBJ2-7; D not certain. The CDR3 length is 12 residues. The V end was cut by 5 bases, the J end by 0 bases, with 5 bases between. The CDR3 loop is CASSRSSYEQYF. CDR3 coding DNA: TGTGCCAGCAGTCGGAGCTCCTACGAGCAGTACTTC.

V and J are TRBV12-3 or TRBV12-4 and TRBJ1-1; TRBD1 is a possible D gene (6 bases). V dropped 6 bases and J dropped 3 bases, with 11 bases sitting between them. This CDR3 has 13 amino acids. The DNA of the CDR3 is TGTGCCAGCAGCCGGACAGAGTACACTGAAGCTTTCTTT. It specifies CASSRTEYTEAFF.

This clonotype appeared a few times. The chain employs TRBV4-1 and TRBJ2-7, with D uncertain. The V end was cut by 0 bases, the J end by 2 bases, with 11 bases between. The CDR3 has 15 amino acids. Germline assignment: CDR1 MGHRA and CDR2 YSYEKL. The CDR3 here is CASSQEKRQTYEQYF. CDR3 DNA: TGCGCCAGCAGCCAAGAGAAAAGACAAACCTACGAGCAGTACTTC.

For the CDR3, the DNA is TGTGCCTGGGAACAGACCGAGTCTTTCTCTAACTATGGCTACACCTTC. It codes for CAWEQTESFSNYGYTF. The V gene is TRBV30, the J gene TRBJ1-2; D gene ambiguous. The germline V gene has CDR1 GTSNPN and CDR2 SVGIG (reference sequence). The CDR3 consists of 16 residues. The V and J ends lost 5 bases and 0 bases respectively, with 19 bases between them.

The chain couples TRBV6-6 to TRBJ2-3; either TRBD1 or TRBD2 may fit D (5 bases each). Germline-derived CDR1 and CDR2 are MNHNY and SVGAGI (reference sequence). This CDR3 comprises 12 residues. V was cut by 6 bases and J by 8 bases, with 12 bases left in between. This CDR3 is CASSPGPGTQYF. The CDR3 bases are TGTGCCAGCAGCCCGGGACCCGGTACGCAGTATTTT.

This clonotype was observed a handful of times. The V and J genes are TRBV6-1 and TRBJ2-1; the match to TRBD2 covers 8 bases. The CDR3 length is 14 residues. CDR1 MNHNS and CDR2 SASEGT come from the germline V gene. V trimming: 4 bases; J trimming: 9 bases; junction bases outside the gene matches: 8. CDR3 sequence: CASSVLAGWGEQFF. CDR3 DNA sequence: TGTGCCAGCAGTGTTTTAGCGGGGTGGGGTGAGCAGTTCTTC.

The chain couples TRBV7-2 to TRBJ2-5; 7 nucleotides align to TRBD2. CDR1 is SGHTA, CDR2 FQGNSA, per germline. CDR3 size: 15 residues. The junction had 7 bases not matched to a gene; V was cut back by 5 bases and J by 1 base. CDR3 loop: CASSVLGGGQETQYF. In nucleotides, the CDR3 is TGTGCCAGCAGCGTGTTGGGCGGGGGCCAAGAGACCCAGTACTTC. The full variable domain, with the rest looked up from reference TRBV7-2 and TRBJ2-5, is GAGVSQSPSNKVTEKGKDVELRCDPISGHTALYWYRQSLGQGLEFLIYFQGNSAPDKSGLPSDRFSAERTGGSVSTLTIQRTQQEDSAVYLCASSVLGGGQETQYFGPGTRLLVL.

This clonotype was picked up a small number of times. A read error may account for a junction end that differs from germline. The rearrangement links TRBV7-7 to TRBJ2-5; D not certain. Per germline, CDR1 SSHAT and CDR2 FNYEAQ (reference sequence). This CDR3 contains 14 residues. Here the CDR3 reads CASSLISDQETQYF. As DNA, the CDR3 is TGTGCTAGCAGCTTAATATCAGACCAAGAGACCCAGTACTTC.

This clonotype was seen more than once but under ten times. The V gene is TRBV6-6, the J gene TRBJ1-5; possible D gene TRBD1, 5 bases. The germline V gene has CDR1 MNHNY and CDR2 SVGAGI (reference sequence). V was pared by 4 bases and J by 2 bases, with 12 bases between. The CDR3 runs to 15 residues. CDR3 loop: CASSSSGGGNQPQHF. In nucleotides, the CDR3 is TGTGCCAGCAGTTCTAGCGGGGGAGGCAATCAGCCCCAGCATTTT.

This clonotype was observed a few times. The rearrangement joins TRBV10-3 to TRBJ2-7; D may be TRBD1 or TRBD2 (5 bases each). Germline V gene sequence: CDR1 ENHRY, CDR2 SYGVKD. The CDR3 runs 14 residues. V was pared by 7 bases and J by 4 bases, with 17 bases between. The CDR3 reads CAITEGRGGYEQYF. CDR3 coding DNA: TGTGCCATCACCGAGGGGCGTGGGGGATACGAGCAGTACTTC.

The V and J genes are TRBV6-5 and TRBJ1-3, with 7 nucleotides matching TRBD1. Germline-derived CDR1 and CDR2 are MNHEY and SVGAGI. Unmatched junction bases numbered 8, after V lost 3 bases and J lost 0 bases. The CDR3 has 17 amino acids. The CDR3 region is CASSYSTGRSSGNTIYF. CDR3 coding DNA: TGTGCCAGCAGTTATTCGACAGGGAGGTCCTCTGGAAACACCATATATTTT.

The chain recombines TRBV7-2 with TRBJ1-5; possibly TRBD1 for D (6 bases). Germline-derived CDR1 and CDR2 are SGHTA and FQGNSA. Deletions cut 1 base from V and 3 bases from J, with 13 bases between. The CDR3 covers 16 residues. CDR3 DNA: TGTGCCAGCAGCTTAGGGGGGGGGACACACAATCAGCCCCAGCATTTT. This encodes CASSLGGGTHNQPQHF.

This clonotype was picked up many times. The V and J genes are TRBV7-3 and TRBJ2-6; D unclear. CDR1 and CDR2 (germline): SGHTA, FQGTGA. V lost 1 base and J 0 bases, leaving 1 base between the germline ends. The CDR3 runs to 14 residues. DNA of the CDR3: TGTGCCAGCAGCTTAAGCTCTGGGGCCAACGTCCTGACTTTC. It is translated as CASSLSSGANVLTF.

This chain uses TRBV6-2 or TRBV6-3 with TRBJ2-5; D unclear. This CDR3 has 11 residues. Germline CDR1 reads MNHEY; CDR2 reads SVGEGT. The V and J ends lost 6 bases and 9 bases respectively, with 11 bases between them. The CDR3 spells CASSLNGAQYF. In nucleotides, the CDR3 is TGTGCCAGCAGCTTAAATGGGGCCCAGTACTTC.

This clonotype was seen only a few times. V usage is TRBV7-2 and J usage is TRBJ2-1; D perhaps matches TRBD2 (7 bases). The CDR3 is 17 amino acids. Per the germline V gene, CDR1 is SGHTA and CDR2 is FQGNSA. V was trimmed by 1 base and J by 0 bases, leaving 13 bases between them. The CDR3, as DNA: TGTGCCAGCAGCTTAGTCGCGGGGGCCTCCTCCTACAATGAGCAGTTCTTC. Translated: CASSLVAGASSYNEQFF.

This chain connects TRBV9 to TRBJ2-7, with 7 positions matching TRBD1. CDR3 size: 14 residues. V shed 3 bases and J 6 bases; nucleotides not matched to a gene: 9. CDR1 and CDR2 (germline): SGDLS, YYNGEE. CDR3 DNA: TGTGCCAGCAGCGAGACAGGGCCCCCCTCCGAGCAGTACTTC. It yields the protein CASSETGPPSEQYF. Full variable domain (rest looked up from reference TRBV9 and TRBJ2-7): DSGVTQTPKHLITATGQRVTLRCSPRSGDLSVYWYQQSLDQGLQFLIQYYNGEERAKGNILERFSAQQFPDLHSELNLSSLELGDSALYFCASSETGPPSEQYFGPGTRLTVT.

This clonotype turned up a few times. The chain joins TRBV15 to TRBJ2-1, with 10 bases aligning to TRBD1. With 3 bases clipped from V and 9 bases from J, the junction kept 2 bases outside the gene matches. CDR3 size: 13 residues. The germline V gene encodes CDR1 LNHNV and CDR2 YYDKDF (reference sequence). The CDR3 is CATSSRDRGEQFF. Here the CDR3 DNA reads TGTGCCACCAGCAGCCGGGACAGGGGTGAGCAGTTCTTC.

This clonotype was found many times. The chain employs TRBV5-1 and TRBJ2-5; 8 bases are shared with TRBD1. This CDR3 comprises 16 residues. Germline CDR1 reads SGHRS; CDR2 reads YFSETQ. Unmatched junction bases numbered 12, after V lost 4 bases and J lost 4 bases. The CDR3 DNA is TGCGCCAGCAGCCAGATCGGACAGGGAGGATTAGAGACCCAGTACTTC. Its translation is CASSQIGQGGLETQYF.

V and J are TRBV6-1 and TRBJ2-5, with D possibly being TRBD1 (5 bases). Trimming removed 3 bases from V and 7 bases from J, with 12 bases in between. The CDR3 loop spans 13 amino acids. Per the germline V gene, CDR1 is MNHNS and CDR2 is SASEGT. Here the CDR3 DNA reads TGTGCCAGCAGTGACCAGGGAACTGGGACCCAGTACTTC. Residues: CASSDQGTGTQYF.